The clone carrying this T cell receptor (beta chain) was detected a few times. This entry comes from a study of T-cell reconstitution after alpha-beta-depleted transplantation in children. Unique molecular identifiers were used in preparing the TCRbeta library. Each CDR3 protein gets one entry after TCRdb re-called the PCR reads with MiXCR. The data show around 600,000 distinct CDR3 sequences, under 12% seen once. The specimen was PBMCs from the stem cell graft donor, collected from the stem cell graft. The sequence came from a human donor who donated a stem cell graft to a child with acute myeloid leukemia.

CDR3 sequence: CASSDGYYGYTF. The CDR3, as DNA: TGTGCCAGCAGTGACGGATACTATGGCTACACCTTC. The rearrangement joins TRBV25-1 to TRBJ1-2; no firm D call. Germline CDR1 reads MGHDK; CDR2 reads SYGVNS. The CDR3 length is 12 residues. V was pared by 3 bases and J by 3 bases, with 5 bases between.